Sequencing of this T cell receptor beta chain was carried out in a study of cytomegalovirus exposure and HLA in healthy donors. Overall study results and limits: The presence/absence work took it that sequencing depth was about the same across donors. Later, an analysis showed that TCR beta chains associated with HLA were more clonally expanded than others that were equally common. The analysis excluded some indistinguishable V segments, including TRBV6-2 and TRBV6-3.

Details on this clone: Its antigen is currently unknown.

The germline V and J ends were trimmed by 0 bases and 3 bases, with 13 bases remaining between them. Germline CDR1 is SGHRS and CDR2 is YFSETQ. This CDR3 is built from 15 residues. PCR amplification relied on 60 Vbeta primers (plus 13 Jbeta primers). Sequenced by immunoSEQ multiplex PCR; TCRdb stores in-frame clones only, minus some. In total, the table holds around 200,000 clones. The chain carries TRBV5-1 and TRBJ2-7, with unresolved D. Sample: PBMCs. This sequence originates from a girl aged 2 to 10 in good health and CMV-seropositive. The CDR3: CASSLESADFYEQYF. As DNA, the CDR3 is TGCGCCAGCAGCTTGGAATCCGCAGATTTCTACGAGCAGTACTTC.